These 28 T cell receptor beta chains originate from one sample sequenced in a study of blood T cell repertoires in COVID-19. TCRdb keeps only in-frame clones here, not all; method: immunoSEQ multiplex PCR. Here the sample spans 55,000 to 90,000 clones, about 90% being singletons. The sequencing sample was made of peripheral blood. The receptors stem from a human donor with active COVID-19. The donor label of this sample is uncertain.

The J gene is TRBJ1-1, the V gene TRBV7-9; maybe TRBD1 (6 bases). Germline V gives CDR1 SEHNR, CDR2 FQNEAQ (reference sequence). With 5 bases removed from V and 2 bases from J, the gap between germline ends came to 9 bases. This CDR3 is built from 13 residues. The CDR3 DNA reads as TGTGCCAGCAGCGCACAGGGAAACACTGAAGCTTTCTTT. The encoded protein is CASSAQGNTEAFF.

J is TRBJ1-5 and V is TRBV18; D is undetermined. CDR1 is KGHSH and CDR2 is LQKENI in the germline V gene. V lost 2 bases and J lost 1, with 9 bases in between. The CDR3 covers 15 residues. CDR3 bases: TGTGCCAGCTCACCAGCAGGTGGGAGCAATCAGCCCCAGCATTTT. Protein sequence: CASSPAGGSNQPQHF.

The rearrangement joins TRBV3-1 (or the pseudogene TRBV3-2) to TRBJ1-1; D possibly corresponds to TRBD1 (5 bases). V was pared by 4 bases and J by 3 bases, with 12 bases between. The germline CDR1 and CDR2 sequences are LGHDT and YNNKEL (reference sequence). This CDR3 has 14 amino acids. CDR3 region: CASSRTGGDTEAFF. Written as DNA, the CDR3 is TGTGCCAGCAGCCGCACAGGAGGGGACACTGAAGCTTTCTTT.

The chain couples TRBV10-3 to TRBJ2-3, with TRBD2 matching 9 bases. The CDR3 totals 18 residues. The V and J ends lost 6 bases and 3 bases, in that order; junction bases with no gene match: 16. Germline-derived CDR1 and CDR2 are ENHRY and SYGVKD. The CDR3 protein is CAISAQPGLAGLTDTQYF. DNA of the CDR3: TGTGCCATCAGCGCGCAGCCGGGCCTAGCGGGACTAACAGATACGCAGTATTTT.

The chain uses TRBV5-1 and TRBJ2-5, with TRBD2 matching over 12 bases. Losses at the gene ends were 0 bases for V and 0 bases for J; bases not matched to a gene: 0. CDR1 and CDR2 (germline): SGHRS, YFSETQ. CDR3 size: 16 residues. DNA of the CDR3: TGCGCCAGCAGCTTGGGGACTAGCGGGAACCAAGAGACCCAGTACTTC. Its translation is CASSLGTSGNQETQYF.

V usage is TRBV6-5 and J usage is TRBJ2-1; TRBD1 matches at 9 bases. Trimming removed 6 bases from V and 3 bases from J; junction bases left unmatched: 3. Germline loops: CDR1 MNHEY, CDR2 SVGAGI. The CDR3 length is 14 residues. CDR3 sequence: CASRRDRDYNEQFF. DNA of the CDR3: TGTGCCAGCAGAAGGGACAGGGACTACAATGAGCAGTTCTTC.

This rearrangement joins TRBV5-8 to TRBJ1-1; a possible D gene is TRBD1 (6 bases). CDR1 and CDR2 from the germline V gene are SGHTS and YDEGEE. The CDR3 extends over 12 amino acids. Between the trimmed V and J ends, which lost 3 bases and 10 bases, there was a span of 13 bases. The CDR3, as DNA: TGTGCCAGCAGCTCGCAACAGGGTGGAGCTTTCTTT. This gives the protein CASSSQQGGAFF.

J is TRBJ2-7 and V is TRBV18; D is possibly TRBD1 (5 bases). V was shortened by 2 bases and J by 0 bases, with 8 bases between the two germline ends. The CDR3 has 14 amino acids. CDR1 is KGHSH and CDR2 is LQKENI in the germline V gene. The CDR3 nucleotides read TGTGCCAGCTCACCAACAGGAGACTCCTACGAGCAGTACTTC. Translated, it gives CASSPTGDSYEQYF.

This chain joins TRBV11-3 and TRBJ2-5, with a weak D call TRBD2 (6 bases). CDR1 is SGHNT, CDR2 YENEEA, per germline. Deletions cut 2 bases from V and 2 bases from J, with 15 bases between. The CDR3 runs to 16 residues. CDR3 nucleotides: TGTGCCAGCAGCTTAACCCCGGGACTCTCACAAGAGACCCAGTACTTC. Translating gives CASSLTPGLSQETQYF. Drawing the rest from reference TRBV11-3 and TRBJ2-5, the complete variable domain is EAGVVQSPRYKIIEKKQPVAFWCNPISGHNTLYWYLQNLGQGPELLIRYENEEAVDDSQLPKDRFSAERLKGVDSTLKIQPAELGDSAVYLCASSLTPGLSQETQYFGPGTRLLVL.

The rearrangement joins TRBV18 to TRBJ2-7, with D uncertain. V dropped 3 bases and J dropped 0 bases, with 6 bases sitting between them. The germline V gene has CDR1 KGHSH and CDR2 LQKENI. This CDR3 is built from 13 residues. CDR3 nucleotide sequence: TGTGCCAGCTCACCGGGCAGCTCCTACGAGCAGTACTTC. Protein sequence: CASSPGSSYEQYF.

J is TRBJ2-2 and V is TRBV5-1; 10 bases align to TRBD1. The V segment lost 3 bases and the J segment 5 bases; nucleotides outside the gene matches: 4. Germline V gives CDR1 SGHRS, CDR2 YFSETQ. This CDR3 contains 15 residues. The CDR3 DNA follows: TGCGCCAGCAGCTGGGACAGGGGAGTGACCGGGGAGCTGTTTTTT. It yields the protein CASSWDRGVTGELFF.

This chain uses TRBV5-6 with TRBJ1-2, with 9 positions matching TRBD1. This CDR3 has 16 residues. Germline CDR1 reads SGHDT; CDR2 reads YYEEEE. V shed 5 bases and J 4 bases; nucleotides not matched to a gene: 12. This CDR3 reads CASRSLGDRDSYGYTF. The CDR3, as DNA: TGTGCCAGCAGATCGTTAGGGGACAGGGATTCCTATGGCTACACCTTC.

In its sample, this clone was seen once. V gene TRBV6-5 combines with J gene TRBJ2-7; 9 bases match TRBD2. CDR1 and CDR2 from the germline V gene are MNHEY and SVGAGI. Trimming cost V 2 bases and J 5 bases; bases outside gene matches: 7. The length of the CDR3 is 15 residues. Here the CDR3 DNA reads TGTGCCAGCAGTTACGTTCTAGCGGGATCGGACGAGCAGTACTTC. It translates to CASSYVLAGSDEQYF.

V gene TRBV20-1 combines with J gene TRBJ2-7; tentatively, D is TRBD2 (5 bases). In germline, CDR1 is DFQATT, CDR2 SNEGSKA (reference sequence). The CDR3 has 11 amino acids. The germline V and J ends were trimmed by 6 bases and 2 bases, with 8 bases remaining between them. CDR3 nucleotides: TGCAGTGCGTCAGCGGCCTACGAGCAGTACTTC. Translation gives CSASAAYEQYF.

This chain connects TRBV4-1 to TRBJ2-7; TRBD2 matches at 7 bases. This CDR3 contains 19 residues. J lost 2 bases, V lost 4 bases, and 20 bases had no gene match. Germline lookup yields CDR1 MGHRA and CDR2 YSYEKL. This CDR3 reads CASSPDGGWLGALTYEQYF. The CDR3 DNA follows: TGCGCCAGCAGCCCGGACGGGGGGTGGCTGGGCGCTCTTACCTACGAGCAGTACTTC.

The CDR3 spells CASNRGGPSGANVLTF. CDR3 in DNA: TGTGCCAGTAATAGGGGAGGACCATCTGGGGCCAACGTCCTGACTTTC. J is TRBJ2-6 and V is TRBV19; weak D call: TRBD2 (6 bases). This CDR3 spans 16 amino acids. V was shortened by 7 bases and J by 1 base, with 14 bases between the two germline ends. Germline CDR1 is LNHDA and CDR2 is SQIVND (reference sequence).

This clone was found once. The gene calls are TRBV4-3 and TRBJ2-3; D may be TRBD2 (5 bases). The CDR3 is 18 residues long. V was trimmed by 1 base and J by 2 bases, leaving 19 bases between them. Germline CDR1 LGHNA, CDR2 YSLEER. The CDR3: CASSQAASAETYTDTQYF. CDR3 nucleotides: TGCGCCAGCAGCCAAGCGGCTTCAGCGGAAACCTACACAGATACGCAGTATTTT.

The chain recombines TRBV11-3 with TRBJ2-2, with 7 bases that match TRBD1. V gave up 7 bases and J gave up 0 bases; unmatched junction bases: 11. The CDR3 runs 17 residues. Germline-derived CDR1 and CDR2 are SGHNT and YENEEA. The CDR3 DNA reads as TGTGCCAGCACCAAGGGGGCCGCGCTCGCGAACACCGGGGAGCTGTTTTTT. Encoded protein: CASTKGAALANTGELFF.

This clone was seen a few times. This chain uses TRBV19 with TRBJ1-5, with unresolved D. This CDR3 has 13 amino acids. V was trimmed by 7 bases and J by 0 bases, leaving 7 bases between them. From germline, CDR1 is LNHDA and CDR2 SQIVND (reference sequence). CDR3 nucleotide sequence: TGTGCCAGTAATACAATTAGCAATCAGCCCCAGCATTTT. Translating it yields CASNTISNQPQHF.

This chain joins TRBV11-2 and TRBJ2-5, with D perhaps matching TRBD1 (6 bases). Germline CDR1 and CDR2: SGHAT and FQNNGV. This CDR3 has 12 residues. Trimming shortened V by 5 bases and J by 7 bases, and 11 bases separated the two germline ends. CDR3 DNA: TGTGCCAGCAGCCGTGAAGGGGGGACCCAGTACTTC. Amino acid sequence: CASSREGGTQYF.

The rearrangement joins TRBV2 to TRBJ2-1; perhaps TRBD2 as D (6 bases). Trimming cost V 7 bases and J 7 bases, with 14 bases left between them. CDR1 and CDR2 (germline): SNHLY, FYNNEI. The CDR3 totals 13 residues. CDR3 amino acids: CASTGTVGNEQFF. The CDR3 DNA follows: TGTGCCAGCACCGGGACTGTAGGGAATGAGCAGTTCTTC.

The chain uses TRBV28 and TRBJ2-7, with D possibly being TRBD1 (6 bases). This CDR3 is 13 amino acids long. Germline values: CDR1 MDHEN, CDR2 SYDVKM. Between the trimmed V and J ends, which lost 5 bases and 4 bases, there was a span of 12 bases. The CDR3 region has the DNA TGTGCCAGCAGTGGGGGCGCGTCGTACGAGCAGTACTTC. Residues: CASSGGASYEQYF.

V and J are TRBV7-9 and TRBJ2-7; 9 bases map to TRBD1. There are 14 residues in the CDR3. V was pared by 5 bases and J by 3 bases, with 5 bases of the junction left unmatched. Germline CDR1 reads SEHNR; CDR2 reads FQNEAQ (reference sequence). CDR3 DNA: TGTGCCAGCAGCCGCGGGACAGGGATCTACGAGCAGTACTTC. This translates into CASSRGTGIYEQYF.

The genes are TRBV11-3 and TRBJ2-7; the match to TRBD2 covers 7 bases. This CDR3 is 15 amino acids long. Per the germline V gene, CDR1 is SGHNT and CDR2 is YENEEA. V shed 2 bases and J 2 bases; nucleotides not matched to a gene: 6. As DNA, the CDR3 is TGTGCCAGCAGCTTATCCCCGGGACTACCCTACGAGCAGTACTTC. Protein: CASSLSPGLPYEQYF.

J is TRBJ2-5 and V is TRBV5-1, with TRBD2 as a possible D gene (5 bases). Germline V gene lookup returns CDR1 SGHRS and CDR2 YFSETQ. V lost 4 bases and J 3 bases, leaving 13 bases between the germline ends. CDR3 length equals 14 residues. CDR3 coding DNA: TGCGCCAGCAGCCCGCTCAGCGGAGAAGAGACCCAGTACTTC. Amino acid sequence: CASSPLSGEETQYF.

This clone has a single count. This rearrangement joins TRBV4-3 to TRBJ1-6, with 7 bases matching TRBD1. Trimming cost V 4 bases and J 6 bases; bases outside gene matches: 3. This CDR3 comprises 14 residues. Germline V gene sequence: CDR1 LGHNA, CDR2 YSLEER. CDR3 loop: CASSPRQGNSPLHF. CDR3 sequence (DNA): TGCGCCAGCAGCCCCCGACAGGGTAATTCACCCCTCCACTTT.

This sequence joins TRBV5-1 and TRBJ2-7; TRBD1 aligns across 8 bases. The CDR3 is 14 residues long. Germline V CDR1 and CDR2: SGHRS, YFSETQ. The junction had 6 bases not matched to a gene; V was cut back by 5 bases and J by 2 bases. CDR3 in DNA: TGCGCCAGCAGTCGTACAGGGGGTCCCTACGAGCAGTACTTC. Its protein product is CASSRTGGPYEQYF.

The chain uses TRBV7-8 and TRBJ2-1; D is possibly TRBD1 (6 bases). CDR1 and CDR2 (germline): SGHVS, FQNEAQ. The V and J ends lost 0 bases and 8 bases respectively, with 11 bases between them. This CDR3 has 14 residues. In DNA form, the CDR3 reads TGTGCCAGCAGCTTAGCGGTCAGGGGTCATGAGCAGTTCTTC. This gives the protein CASSLAVRGHEQFF.